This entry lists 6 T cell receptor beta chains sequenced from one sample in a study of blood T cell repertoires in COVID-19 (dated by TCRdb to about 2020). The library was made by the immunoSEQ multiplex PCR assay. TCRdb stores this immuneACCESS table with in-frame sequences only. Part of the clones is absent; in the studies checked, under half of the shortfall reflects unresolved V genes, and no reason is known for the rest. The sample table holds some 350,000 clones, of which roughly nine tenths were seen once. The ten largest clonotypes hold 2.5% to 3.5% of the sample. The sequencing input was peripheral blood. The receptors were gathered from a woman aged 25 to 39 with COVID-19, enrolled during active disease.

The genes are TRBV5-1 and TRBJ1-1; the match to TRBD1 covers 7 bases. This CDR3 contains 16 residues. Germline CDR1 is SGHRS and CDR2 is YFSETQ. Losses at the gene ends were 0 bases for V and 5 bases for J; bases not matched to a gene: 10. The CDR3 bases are TGCGCCAGCAGCTTGGCTCCAGGGGGTTTAGGAACTGAAGCTTTCTTT. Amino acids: CASSLAPGGLGTEAFF.

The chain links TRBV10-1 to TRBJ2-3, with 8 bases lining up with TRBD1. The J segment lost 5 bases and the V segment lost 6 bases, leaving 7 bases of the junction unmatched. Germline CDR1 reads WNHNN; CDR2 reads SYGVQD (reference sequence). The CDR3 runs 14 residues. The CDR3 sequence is CASSDGQGGDTQYF. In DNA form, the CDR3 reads TGCGCCAGCAGCGACGGACAGGGAGGAGATACGCAGTATTTT.

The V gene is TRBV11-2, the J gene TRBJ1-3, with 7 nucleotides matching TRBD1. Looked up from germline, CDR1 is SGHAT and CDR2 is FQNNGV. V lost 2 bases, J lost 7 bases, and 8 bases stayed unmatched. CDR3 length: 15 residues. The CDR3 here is CASSLTTGQLNTIYF. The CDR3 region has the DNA TGTGCCAGCAGCTTAACCACGGGACAGCTGAACACCATATATTTT.

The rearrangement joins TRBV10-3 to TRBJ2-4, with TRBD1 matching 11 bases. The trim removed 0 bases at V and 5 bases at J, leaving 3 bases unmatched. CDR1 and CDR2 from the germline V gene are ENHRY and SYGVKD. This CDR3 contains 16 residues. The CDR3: CAISESGQGAQNIQYF. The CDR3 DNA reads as TGTGCCATCAGTGAGTCTGGACAGGGGGCCCAAAACATTCAGTACTTC.

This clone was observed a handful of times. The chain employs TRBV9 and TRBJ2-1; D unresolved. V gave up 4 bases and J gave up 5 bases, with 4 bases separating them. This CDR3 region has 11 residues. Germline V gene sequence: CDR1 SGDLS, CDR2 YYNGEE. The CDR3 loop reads CASSSNNEQFF. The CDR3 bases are TGTGCCAGCAGCTCAAACAATGAGCAGTTCTTC.

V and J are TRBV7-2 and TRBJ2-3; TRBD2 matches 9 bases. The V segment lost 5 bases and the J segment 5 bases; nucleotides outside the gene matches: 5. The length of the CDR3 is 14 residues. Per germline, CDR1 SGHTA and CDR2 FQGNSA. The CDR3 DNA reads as TGTGCCAGCAGCCCGGGACTAGCCATAGATACGCAGTATTTT. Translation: CASSPGLAIDTQYF.